The source of this T cell receptor beta chain is a study of blood T cell repertoires in COVID-19. Study in general: Donors in the United States, Italy and Spain gave samples during acute or convalescent COVID-19. PBMCs, B-cell-depleted T cells, or T cells were the source of the cDNA or gDNA that made up the material.

As processed by the authors: Reference gene primer amplification gave nucleated cell count estimates. The method was immunoSEQ multiplex PCR; TCRdb's version includes in-frame clones alone and lacks a portion of them. V, J and clone size were drawn from that table, and D and trimming were deduced from the DNA. The table has 410,000 or so clones, 89% seen once; the top ten hold around 1.5%. The germline V gene has CDR1 LNHNV and CDR2 YYDKDF (reference sequence). Trimming left V 8 bases short and J 6 bases short, with 20 bases between. The CDR3 has 15 residues. The receptor was derived from a woman aged 40 to 50 with COVID-19, enrolled during active disease. The genes are TRBV15 and TRBJ1-5; D may be TRBD1 (6 bases). Sequencing used peripheral blood. CDR3 in amino acids: CATRFGGPNGQPQHF. The CDR3 DNA is TGTGCCACCCGATTCGGGGGGCCGAACGGTCAGCCCCAGCATTTT.